Each of the 27 T cell receptor beta chains below was sequenced from the same sample in a study of Ad26.COV2.S vaccination and SARS-CoV-2 variants. Measured with immunoSEQ multiplex PCR; TCRdb has only the in-frame clones, and not every one. Here the sample spans around 450,000 clones, about 89% being singletons. The treatment is: 19 received Ad26.COV2.S at low or high dose, single or two shots; about 5 received placebo; per-sample allocation not given. Day 63 after the first vaccine or placebo injection was the time point for sampling. The source was peripheral blood, collected in a trial of Ad26.COV2.S vaccine versus placebo. Receptors originate from a person between 18 and 60 years old who received the Ad26.COV2.S COVID-19 vaccine or a placebo.

This clone was found a few times. This chain joins TRBV3-1 (or the pseudogene TRBV3-2) and TRBJ2-3; 10 nucleotides align to TRBD2. Germline assignment: CDR1 LGHDT and CDR2 YNNKEL (reference sequence). The CDR3 loop spans 14 amino acids. V was clipped by 4 bases and J by 6 bases; unmatched bases: 4. CDR3 region: CASSRQTSGDTQYF. CDR3 sequence (DNA): TGTGCCAGCAGCCGGCAGACTAGCGGGGATACGCAGTATTTT.

The chain combines TRBV6-5 with TRBJ1-1, with D unresolved. V lost 5 bases and J lost 4, with 17 bases in between. This CDR3 has 15 residues. The germline V gene has CDR1 MNHEY and CDR2 SVGAGI. For the CDR3, the DNA is TGTGCCAGCAGTCCGAGCCCCGACGCGGGCACTGAAGCTTTCTTT. This gives the protein CASSPSPDAGTEAFF.

This chain uses TRBV11-2 with TRBJ2-7; D is undetermined. The CDR3 is made up of 14 amino acids. V lost 1 base and J 3 bases, leaving 10 bases between the germline ends. CDR1 is SGHAT and CDR2 is FQNNGV in the germline V gene. The CDR3, as DNA: TGTGCCAGCAGCTTAGGCGGACCTGGCTACGAGCAGTACTTC. Protein sequence: CASSLGGPGYEQYF.

This clone showed up just once. The chain is built from TRBV11-2 and TRBJ1-2, with D unresolved. V shed 4 bases and J shed 2 bases, with 8 bases lying between them. CDR1 and CDR2 from the germline V gene are SGHAT and FQNNGV. There are 13 residues in the CDR3. CDR3 in amino acids: CASSSPNNYGYTF. CDR3 coding DNA: TGTGCCAGCAGCTCCCCAAACAACTATGGCTACACCTTC. The full variable domain, with the rest looked up from reference TRBV11-2 and TRBJ1-2, is EAGVAQSPRYKIIEKRQSVAFWCNPISGHATLYWYQQILGQGPKLLIQFQNNGVVDDSQLPKDRFSAERLKGVDSTLKIQPAKLEDSAVYLCASSSPNNYGYTFGSGTRLTVV.

The rearrangement uses TRBV14 and TRBJ2-1; weak D call: TRBD2 (6 bases). Per germline, CDR1 SGHDN and CDR2 FVKESK. Trimming stripped 0 bases from V and 9 bases from J, with 21 bases between. The CDR3 spans 17 residues. CDR3 coding DNA: TGTGCCAGCAGCCAAGATGGTGGCGTTGTGCAGGGAGGTGAGCAGTTCTTC. This encodes CASSQDGGVVQGGEQFF.

The chain couples TRBV7-9 to TRBJ1-5, with 7 positions matching TRBD1. The CDR3 runs 12 residues. Germline-derived CDR1 and CDR2 are SEHNR and FQNEAQ (reference sequence). The CDR3 is CATGQANQPQHF. CDR3 in DNA: TGTGCAACCGGACAGGCCAATCAGCCCCAGCATTTT.

This clone was observed once. J is TRBJ2-5 and V is TRBV18; TRBD1 matches 12 bases. With 3 bases clipped from V and 5 bases from J, the junction kept 7 bases outside the gene matches. Germline CDR1 KGHSH, CDR2 LQKENI. The CDR3 spans 16 residues. For the CDR3, the DNA is TGTGCCAGCTCACCTACGGGACAGGGGGCGGTGGAGACCCAGTACTTC. Protein: CASSPTGQGAVETQYF.

CDR3 sequence reads: CASSLAMGGRETQYF. In DNA form, the CDR3 reads TGTGCCAGCAGCTTAGCGATGGGAGGGAGGGAGACCCAGTACTTC. The V gene is TRBV7-9, the J gene TRBJ2-5; 7 bases agree with TRBD2. The V gene's germline CDR1 is SEHNR and CDR2 FQNEAQ (reference sequence). The CDR3 has 15 residues. J lost 5 bases, V lost 0 bases, and 6 bases had no gene match.

CDR3 in DNA: TGTGCCAGCAGTTACTTAACAGGGGTGGGCGAGCAGTACTTC. It yields the protein CASSYLTGVGEQYF. The chain combines TRBV6-5 with TRBJ2-7, with 7 bases that match TRBD1. Losses at the gene ends were 1 base for V and 6 bases for J; bases not matched to a gene: 6. Germline CDR1 reads MNHEY; CDR2 reads SVGAGI. This CDR3 comprises 14 residues.

The V and J genes are TRBV4-1 and TRBJ1-3; D call uncertain. This CDR3 is 16 amino acids long. Looked up from germline, CDR1 is MGHRA and CDR2 is YSYEKL. Trimming left V 0 bases short and J 0 bases short, with 9 bases between. The CDR3 DNA reads TGCGCCAGCAGCCAAGAGAGGACCTACTCTGGAAACACCATATATTTT. It specifies CASSQERTYSGNTIYF.

The chain joins TRBV12-3 or TRBV12-4 to TRBJ1-1; D is possibly TRBD1 (5 bases). Deletions cut 10 bases from V and 10 bases from J, with 16 bases between. The CDR3 consists of 11 residues. CDR3 nucleotide sequence: TGTGCCACTTCAGGGCCTCGAGGAGCTTTCTTT. Translated: CATSGPRGAFF.

The V and J genes are TRBV5-1 and TRBJ1-2; D remains unclear. Germline loops: CDR1 SGHRS, CDR2 YFSETQ. This CDR3 is built from 15 residues. V lost 0 bases and J 8 bases, leaving 17 bases between the germline ends. Here the CDR3 reads CASSLAAAVLEGYTF. For the CDR3, the DNA is TGCGCCAGCAGCTTGGCGGCGGCAGTCTTAGAAGGCTACACCTTC.

This clone was detected only once. This chain links TRBV7-3 with TRBJ1-2, with D possibly TRBD1 on 6 matching bases. Trimming stripped 1 base from V and 5 bases from J, with 14 bases between. This CDR3 contains 15 residues. Germline-derived CDR1 and CDR2 are SGHTA and FQGTGA. CDR3 DNA: TGTGCCAGCAGCTTAAATCCGGGGGCAGGATATGGCTACACCTTC. Its protein is CASSLNPGAGYGYTF.

The chain has TRBV28 and TRBJ1-3; D is ambiguous. CDR1 and CDR2 from the germline V gene are MDHEN and SYDVKM. V was clipped by 2 bases and J by 3 bases, with 8 bases between them. CDR3 length: 14 residues. In DNA form, the CDR3 reads TGTGCCAGCAGTTTAAGAGCGTTTGGAAACACCATATATTTT. As protein: CASSLRAFGNTIYF.

The CDR3 spells CASSWALRGNDGYEQYF. DNA for the CDR3: TGTGCCAGCAGTTGGGCACTACGGGGCAACGACGGCTACGAGCAGTACTTC. This sequence joins TRBV28 and TRBJ2-7, with D perhaps assigned TRBD1 or TRBD2 (5 bases each). CDR1 and CDR2 from the germline V gene are MDHEN and SYDVKM. V shed 4 bases and J shed 3 bases, with 22 bases lying between them. This CDR3 is built from 17 residues.

The rearrangement joins TRBV5-1 to TRBJ2-7, with a weak D call TRBD1 (5 bases). The CDR3 spans 14 residues. Germline-derived CDR1 and CDR2 are SGHRS and YFSETQ. V lost 1 base to trimming and J lost 2 bases, with 10 bases between them. The CDR3 region has the DNA TGCGCCAGCAGCTTGTGGCAGGGCCCCTACGAGCAGTACTTC. Amino acids: CASSLWQGPYEQYF.

The J gene is TRBJ1-2, the V gene TRBV5-4; TRBD1 agrees at 8 bases. The CDR3 is made up of 16 amino acids. CDR1 and CDR2 from the germline V gene are SGHNT and YYREEE (reference sequence). V shed 4 bases, J shed 4 bases, and the junction held 12 bases outside the gene matches. CDR3 region: CASSTGQGKIGYGYTF. In DNA form, the CDR3 reads TGTGCCAGCAGCACTGGACAGGGAAAGATTGGCTATGGCTACACCTTC.

This clone was counted a single time. The genes are TRBV9 and TRBJ2-1, with a possible D match to TRBD2 (5 bases). Germline assignment: CDR1 SGDLS and CDR2 YYNGEE. This CDR3 region has 14 residues. V lost 0 bases and J lost 7, with 11 bases in between. The CDR3 spells CASSVGLAPNEQFF. CDR3 DNA: TGTGCCAGCAGCGTAGGGCTAGCCCCAAATGAGCAGTTCTTC.

J is TRBJ2-2 and V is TRBV4-2; D not certain. V was clipped by 5 bases and J by 4 bases, with 11 bases between them. The V gene's germline CDR1 is LGHNA and CDR2 YNFKEQ. CDR3 length equals 14 residues. This chain's CDR3 is CASSYSRATGELFF. For the CDR3, the DNA is TGTGCCAGCAGCTATAGCCGGGCCACCGGGGAGCTGTTTTTT.

This clone was detected only once. This chain joins TRBV19 and TRBJ2-1, with D uncertain. Germline-derived CDR1 and CDR2 are LNHDA and SQIVND (reference sequence). V lost 6 bases, J lost 1 base, and 7 bases lay in between. The CDR3 covers 13 residues. This chain's CDR3 is CASRRSSYNEQFF. The DNA of the CDR3 is TGTGCCAGTAGACGGAGTTCCTACAATGAGCAGTTCTTC. Full variable domain (outside the CDR3, taken from reference TRBV19 and TRBJ2-1): DGGITQSPKYLFRKEGQNVTLSCEQNLNHDAMYWYRQDPGQGLRLIYYSQIVNDFQKGDIAEGYSVSREKKESFPLTVTSAQKNPTAFYLCASRRSSYNEQFFGPGTRLTVL.

This sequence joins TRBV7-9 and TRBJ1-4; D ambiguous. In germline, CDR1 is SEHNR, CDR2 FQNEAQ (reference sequence). The CDR3 is 17 amino acids. The V gene lost 2 bases and the J gene lost 8 bases, with 21 bases spanning the gap. CDR3 residues: CASSLKGWGSLWEKLFF. The CDR3 bases are TGTGCCAGCAGCTTAAAGGGCTGGGGAAGCCTTTGGGAAAAACTGTTTTTT.

V and J are TRBV24-1 and TRBJ1-6, with 8 bases aligning to TRBD1. V lost 8 bases to trimming and J lost 4 bases; unmatched junction nucleotides: 21. The CDR3 covers 20 residues. The germline V gene encodes CDR1 KGHDR and CDR2 SFDVKD. The CDR3 region is CATIMPLTSSGGRYNSPLHF. The CDR3 DNA reads as TGTGCCACCATAATGCCCCTGACCTCGTCAGGGGGCCGTTATAATTCACCCCTCCACTTT.

The rearrangement links TRBV7-9 to TRBJ1-2, with 7 bases aligning to TRBD1. This CDR3 comprises 18 residues. CDR1 is SEHNR, CDR2 FQNEAQ, per germline (reference sequence). The junction had 11 bases not matched to a gene; V was cut back by 1 base and J by 0 bases. The CDR3 region is CASSLDFLGQTANYGYTF. Written as DNA, the CDR3 is TGTGCCAGCAGCTTAGATTTTTTGGGACAGACAGCTAACTATGGCTACACCTTC.

CDR3 amino acids: CASSVRDGYEQYF. Written as DNA, the CDR3 is TGTGCCAGCAGCGTCAGGGACGGCTACGAGCAGTACTTC. The chain joins TRBV7-9 to TRBJ2-7, with D perhaps given as TRBD1 or TRBD2 (5 bases each). In germline, CDR1 is SEHNR, CDR2 FQNEAQ (reference sequence). CDR3 length: 13 amino acids. V was cut by 5 bases and J by 3 bases, with 11 bases left in between.

The chain has TRBV7-2 and TRBJ1-5; D may be TRBD1 (5 bases). The CDR3 runs to 16 residues. V lost 5 bases and J lost 0, with 14 bases in between. Germline V CDR1 and CDR2: SGHTA, FQGNSA. The CDR3 sequence is CASSPQAGLSNQPQHF. In DNA form, the CDR3 reads TGTGCCAGCAGCCCGCAGGCAGGGCTTAGCAATCAGCCCCAGCATTTT.

The chain recombines TRBV3-1 (or the pseudogene TRBV3-2) with TRBJ1-1; D is ambiguous. The CDR3 is made up of 12 amino acids. V was pared by 1 base and J by 8 bases, with 8 bases between. From germline, CDR1 is LGHDT and CDR2 YNNKEL (reference sequence). DNA for the CDR3: TGTGCCAGCAGCCAAGGAATAGGGGAAGCTTTCTTT. Translated, it gives CASSQGIGEAFF.

The gene calls are TRBV6-5 and TRBJ2-7; unclear D gene. Deletions cut 0 bases from V and 1 base from J, with 4 bases between. CDR1 is MNHEY and CDR2 is SVGAGI in the germline V gene. CDR3 size: 13 residues. The CDR3 sequence: CASSYSTSYEQYF. The CDR3 nucleotides are TGTGCCAGCAGTTACTCGACATCCTACGAGCAGTACTTC.